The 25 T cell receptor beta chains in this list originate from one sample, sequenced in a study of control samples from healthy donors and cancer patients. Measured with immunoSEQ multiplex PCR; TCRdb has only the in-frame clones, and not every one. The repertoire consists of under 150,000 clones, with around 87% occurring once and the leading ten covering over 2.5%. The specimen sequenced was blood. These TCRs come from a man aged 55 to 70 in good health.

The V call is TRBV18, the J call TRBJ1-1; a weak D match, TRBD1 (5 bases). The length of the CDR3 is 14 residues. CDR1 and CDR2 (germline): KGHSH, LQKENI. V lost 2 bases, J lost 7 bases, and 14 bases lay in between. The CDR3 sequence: CASSPSQRDHEAFF. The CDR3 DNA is TGTGCCAGCTCACCAAGTCAGAGGGACCATGAAGCTTTCTTT.

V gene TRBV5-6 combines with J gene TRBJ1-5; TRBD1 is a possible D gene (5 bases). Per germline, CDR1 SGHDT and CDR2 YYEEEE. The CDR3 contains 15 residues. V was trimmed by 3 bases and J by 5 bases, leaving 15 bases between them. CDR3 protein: CASSSLGRADQPQHF. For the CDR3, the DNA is TGTGCCAGCAGCTCCCTGGGCAGGGCGGATCAGCCCCAGCATTTT.

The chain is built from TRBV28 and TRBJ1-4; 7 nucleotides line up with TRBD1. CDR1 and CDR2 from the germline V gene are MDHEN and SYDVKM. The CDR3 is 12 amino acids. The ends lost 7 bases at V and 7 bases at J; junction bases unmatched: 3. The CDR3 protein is CASNYRGEKLFF. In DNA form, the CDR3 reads TGTGCCAGCAACTACAGGGGTGAAAAACTGTTTTTT.

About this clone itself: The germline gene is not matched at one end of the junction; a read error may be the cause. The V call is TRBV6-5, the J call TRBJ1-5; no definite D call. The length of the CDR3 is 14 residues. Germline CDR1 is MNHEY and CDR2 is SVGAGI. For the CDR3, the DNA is TGTGCCAGCAGCTACTCCCTTAGCAATCAGCCCCAGCATTTT. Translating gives CASSYSLSNQPQHF.

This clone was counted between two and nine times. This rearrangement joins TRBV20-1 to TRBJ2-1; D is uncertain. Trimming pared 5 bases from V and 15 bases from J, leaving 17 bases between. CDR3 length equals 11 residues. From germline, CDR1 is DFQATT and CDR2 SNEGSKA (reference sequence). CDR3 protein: CSAPLTGKGFF. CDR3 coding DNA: TGCAGTGCTCCTCTGACGGGTAAGGGGTTCTTC.

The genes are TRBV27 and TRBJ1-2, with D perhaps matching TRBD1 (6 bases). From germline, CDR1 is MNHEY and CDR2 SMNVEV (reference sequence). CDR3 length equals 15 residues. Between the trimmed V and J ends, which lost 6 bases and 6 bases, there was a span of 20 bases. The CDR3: CASSAQSYTGNGYTF. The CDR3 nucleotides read TGTGCCAGCAGCGCCCAAAGTTATACAGGGAATGGCTACACCTTC.

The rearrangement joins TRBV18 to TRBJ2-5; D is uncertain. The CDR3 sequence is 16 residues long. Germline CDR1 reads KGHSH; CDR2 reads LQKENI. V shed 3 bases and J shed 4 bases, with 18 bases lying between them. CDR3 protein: CASSPPGAGKGETQYF. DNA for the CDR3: TGTGCCAGCTCACCCCCCGGAGCTGGGAAGGGAGAGACCCAGTACTTC.

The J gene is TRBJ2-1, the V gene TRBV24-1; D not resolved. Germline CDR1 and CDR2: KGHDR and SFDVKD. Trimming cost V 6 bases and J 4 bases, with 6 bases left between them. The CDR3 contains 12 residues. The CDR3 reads CATSREYNEQFF. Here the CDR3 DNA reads TGTGCCACCAGTAGGGAATACAATGAGCAGTTCTTC.

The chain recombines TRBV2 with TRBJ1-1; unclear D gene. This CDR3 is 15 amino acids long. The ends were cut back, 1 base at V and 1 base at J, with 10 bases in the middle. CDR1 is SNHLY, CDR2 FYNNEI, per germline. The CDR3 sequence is CASSEGSGRNTEAFF. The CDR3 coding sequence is TGTGCCAGCAGTGAAGGGTCAGGACGGAACACTGAAGCTTTCTTT.

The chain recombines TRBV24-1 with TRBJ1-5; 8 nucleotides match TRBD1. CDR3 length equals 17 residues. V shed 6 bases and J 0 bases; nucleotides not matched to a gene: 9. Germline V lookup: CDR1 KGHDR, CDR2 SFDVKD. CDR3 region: CATSPGTGSYSNQPQHF. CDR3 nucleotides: TGTGCCACCAGTCCCGGGACAGGAAGCTATAGCAATCAGCCCCAGCATTTT.

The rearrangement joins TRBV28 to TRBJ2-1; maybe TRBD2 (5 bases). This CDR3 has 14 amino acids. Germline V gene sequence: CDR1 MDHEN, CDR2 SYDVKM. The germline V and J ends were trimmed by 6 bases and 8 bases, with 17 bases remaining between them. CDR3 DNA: TGTGCCAGCAGAGAGGGTGGGCCACGCGATGAGCAGTTCTTC. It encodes CASREGGPRDEQFF.

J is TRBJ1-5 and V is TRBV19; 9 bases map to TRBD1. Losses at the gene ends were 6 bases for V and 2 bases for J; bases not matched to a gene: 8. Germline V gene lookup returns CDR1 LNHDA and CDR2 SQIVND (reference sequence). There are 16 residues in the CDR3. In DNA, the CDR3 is TGTGCCAGTAGACAACAGGGGGCCCAGGGCAATCAGCCCCAGCATTTT. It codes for CASRQQGAQGNQPQHF. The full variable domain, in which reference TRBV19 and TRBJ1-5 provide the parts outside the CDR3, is DGGITQSPKYLFRKEGQNVTLSCEQNLNHDAMYWYRQDPGQGLRLIYYSQIVNDFQKGDIAEGYSVSREKKESFPLTVTSAQKNPTAFYLCASRQQGAQGNQPQHFGDGTRLSIL.

CDR3 in DNA: TGTGCCAGTAGTGCGGGACAGGGGGCGACTGAAGCTTTCTTT. Protein product: CASSAGQGATEAFF. The chain links TRBV19 to TRBJ1-1; 12 bases agree with TRBD1. Germline trimming cut 5 bases from V and 5 bases from J; bases unmatched to any gene: 3. CDR3 length equals 14 residues. Germline assignment: CDR1 LNHDA and CDR2 SQIVND (reference sequence). The whole variable domain, remainder taken from reference TRBV19 and TRBJ1-1, is DGGITQSPKYLFRKEGQNVTLSCEQNLNHDAMYWYRQDPGQGLRLIYYSQIVNDFQKGDIAEGYSVSREKKESFPLTVTSAQKNPTAFYLCASSAGQGATEAFFGQGTRLTVV.

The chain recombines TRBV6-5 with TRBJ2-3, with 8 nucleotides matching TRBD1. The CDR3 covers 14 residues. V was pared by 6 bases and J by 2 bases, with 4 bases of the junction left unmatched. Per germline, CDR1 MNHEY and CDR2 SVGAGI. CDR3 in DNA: TGTGCCAGCAGACGGACAGGGCCCACAGATACGCAGTATTTT. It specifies CASRRTGPTDTQYF.

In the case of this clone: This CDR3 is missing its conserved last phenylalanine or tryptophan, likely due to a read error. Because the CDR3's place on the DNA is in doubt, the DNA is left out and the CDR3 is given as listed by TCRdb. The CDR3 region is CASSYSRAFEQIAV. The chain has TRBV6-5 and TRBJ1-1; no check of the table's D call, TRBD1, against the DNA was made. A total of 14 residues make up the CDR3, ends included. From germline, CDR1 is MNHEY and CDR2 SVGAGI.

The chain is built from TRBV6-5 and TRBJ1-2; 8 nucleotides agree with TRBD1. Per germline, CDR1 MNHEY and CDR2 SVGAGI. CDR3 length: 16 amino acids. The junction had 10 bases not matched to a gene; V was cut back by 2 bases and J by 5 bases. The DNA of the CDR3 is TGTGCCAGCAGTTACAGACGAACAGGGGGAGGGTATGGCTACACCTTC. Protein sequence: CASSYRRTGGGYGYTF.

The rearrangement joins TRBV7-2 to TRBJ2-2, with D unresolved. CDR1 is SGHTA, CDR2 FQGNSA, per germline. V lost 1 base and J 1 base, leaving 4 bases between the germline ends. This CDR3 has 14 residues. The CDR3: CASSLGQNTGELFF. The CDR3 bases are TGTGCCAGCAGCTTAGGACAGAACACCGGGGAGCTGTTTTTT.

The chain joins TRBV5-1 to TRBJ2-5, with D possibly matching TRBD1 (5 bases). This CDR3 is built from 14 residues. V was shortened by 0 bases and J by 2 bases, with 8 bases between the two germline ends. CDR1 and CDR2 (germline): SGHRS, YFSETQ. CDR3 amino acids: CASSLGQFQETQYF. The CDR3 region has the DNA TGCGCCAGCAGCTTGGGACAGTTTCAAGAGACCCAGTACTTC.

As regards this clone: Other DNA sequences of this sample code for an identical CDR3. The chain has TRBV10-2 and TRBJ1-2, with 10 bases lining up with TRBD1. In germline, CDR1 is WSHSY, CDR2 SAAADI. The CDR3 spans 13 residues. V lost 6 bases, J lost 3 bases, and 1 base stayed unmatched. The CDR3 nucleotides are TGCGCCAGCAGCGGGACAGGGGACTATGGCTACACCTTC. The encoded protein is CASSGTGDYGYTF.

The CDR3 nucleotides are TGTGCCAGCAGTTTTTTGAGGGAGGGTCAGCCCCAGCATTTT. It specifies CASSFLREGQPQHF. V and J are TRBV27 and TRBJ1-5; no clear D gene. V dropped 3 bases and J dropped 6 bases, with 12 bases sitting between them. CDR1 and CDR2 from the germline V gene are MNHEY and SMNVEV (reference sequence). The CDR3 extends over 14 amino acids.

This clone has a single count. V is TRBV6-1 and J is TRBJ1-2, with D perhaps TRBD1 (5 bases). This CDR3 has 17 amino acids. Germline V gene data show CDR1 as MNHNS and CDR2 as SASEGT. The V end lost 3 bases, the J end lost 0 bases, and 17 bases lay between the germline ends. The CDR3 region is CASSDPSSRGANYGYTF. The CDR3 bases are TGTGCCAGCAGTGACCCCTCTTCAAGGGGAGCTAACTATGGCTACACCTTC.

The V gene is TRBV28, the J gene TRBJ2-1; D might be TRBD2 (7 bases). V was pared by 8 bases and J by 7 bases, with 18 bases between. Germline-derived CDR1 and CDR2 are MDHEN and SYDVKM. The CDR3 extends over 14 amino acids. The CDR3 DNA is TGTGCCAGCCGATTGGGGGGGCCTCGGAATGAGCAGTTCTTC. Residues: CASRLGGPRNEQFF.

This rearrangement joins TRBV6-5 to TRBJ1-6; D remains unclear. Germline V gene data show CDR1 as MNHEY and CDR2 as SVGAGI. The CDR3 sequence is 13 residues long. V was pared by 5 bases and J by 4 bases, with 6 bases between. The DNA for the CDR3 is TGTGCCAGCAGTCGAGTGTATAATTCACCCCTCCACTTT. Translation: CASSRVYNSPLHF.

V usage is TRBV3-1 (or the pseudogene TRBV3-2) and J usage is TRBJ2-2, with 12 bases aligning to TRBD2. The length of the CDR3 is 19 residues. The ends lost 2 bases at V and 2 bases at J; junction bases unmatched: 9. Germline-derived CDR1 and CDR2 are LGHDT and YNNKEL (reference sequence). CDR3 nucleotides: TGTGCCAGCAGCCAAATGTTACTAGCGGGGGGCATCAACACCGGGGAGCTGTTTTTT. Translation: CASSQMLLAGGINTGELFF.

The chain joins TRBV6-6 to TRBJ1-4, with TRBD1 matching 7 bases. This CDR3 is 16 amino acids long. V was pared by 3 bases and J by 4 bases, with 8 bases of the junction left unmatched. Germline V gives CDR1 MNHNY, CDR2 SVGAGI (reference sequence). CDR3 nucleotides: TGTGCCAGCAGTTATGTCCCCGGACAGGTTAATGAAAAACTGTTTTTT. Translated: CASSYVPGQVNEKLFF.